This T cell receptor (beta chain) was found in a study of shared clonotypes between healthy human individuals. General study points: The sampled material consisted only of blood, and tissue repertoires are likely to differ. Generation probabilities of non-shared clonotypes were lower (relative to those shared by all four donors).

As to this clone: Its cognate antigen is unknown.

CDR3 length equals 15 residues. Trimming shortened V by 2 bases and J by 0 bases, and 9 bases separated the two germline ends. Germline values: CDR1 MDHEN, CDR2 SYDVKM. It was CD45RO-negative cells, positively selected for CCR7, that made up naive CD8 cells, with terminally differentiated effector memory CD45RA+ cells excluded. HIV-negative, healthy adults without recent acute infections or vaccinations were the donors. Only Caucasian adults living in Nashville, Tennessee served as donors. Method: immunoSEQ multiplex PCR; TCRdb's copy keeps in-frame clones and lacks some. The data show 550,000 to 750,000 clones, around 90% seen once.

This chain connects TRBV28 to TRBJ2-3; D is ambiguous. The TCR comes from a man aged 30 to 39 in good health. Sequenced: naive CD8+ T cells sorted from blood. The CDR3 here is CASSLRGRSTDTQYF. The CDR3 nucleotides read TGTGCCAGCAGTTTACGCGGACGGAGCACAGATACGCAGTATTTT.